These 30 T cell receptor beta chains were sequenced from one sample in a study of T cells in tumors after PD-1 blockade. The method was immunoSEQ multiplex PCR; TCRdb's version includes in-frame clones alone and lacks a portion of them. The table has roughly 48,000 clones, over 75% seen once. The sample consisted of PBMCs, taken before anti-PD-1 treatment. Source of these receptors: a human donor with basal cell carcinoma.

Comments on this clone: Different DNA sequences within this sample yield the same CDR3. The chain has TRBV9 and TRBJ1-1; D is unclear. Germline lookup yields CDR1 SGDLS and CDR2 YYNGEE. The CDR3 has 13 residues. Trimming took 0 bases from V and 1 from J, leaving 4 bases between them. For the CDR3, the DNA is TGTGCCAGCAGCGTAGGATCGAACACTGAAGCTTTCTTT. Amino acids: CASSVGSNTEAFF.

This clone was detected only once. The chain links TRBV3-1 (or the pseudogene TRBV3-2) to TRBJ1-3, with D possibly matching TRBD1 (6 bases). This CDR3 has 18 residues. The germline gives CDR1 LGHDT, CDR2 YNNKEL (reference sequence). V was cut by 0 bases and J by 3 bases, with 18 bases left in between. Written as DNA, the CDR3 is TGTGCCAGCAGCCAAGATTTCTATTGGCGGACAGATGGAAACACCATATATTTT. Protein product: CASSQDFYWRTDGNTIYF.

Of note for this clone: Compared with germline, one end of the junction differs, possibly owing to a read error. Here the CDR3 reads CASSIDLAPVF. In nucleotides, the CDR3 is TGTGCCAGTAGTATAGACCTCGCACCCGTATTT. The gene calls are TRBV19 and TRBJ1-1; no clear D. Germline lookup yields CDR1 LNHDA and CDR2 SQIVND (reference sequence). This CDR3 comprises 11 residues.

V and J are TRBV30 and TRBJ1-2; unclear D gene. The V gene's germline CDR1 is GTSNPN and CDR2 SVGIG (reference sequence). V was pared by 6 bases and J by 8 bases, with 19 bases between. The CDR3 extends over 13 amino acids. CDR3 in amino acids: CACLGSVRMGYTF. The CDR3 DNA reads TGTGCCTGCCTCGGGAGCGTTCGGATGGGCTACACCTTC.

The chain employs TRBV18 and TRBJ2-5, with 8 bases aligning to TRBD2. In germline, CDR1 is KGHSH, CDR2 LQKENI. The V gene end was trimmed by 4 bases and the J gene end by 3 bases; junction bases not matched to a gene: 4. CDR3 length: 14 amino acids. The DNA for the CDR3 is TGTGCCAGCTCACAGGGACTAGTAGAAGAGACCCAGTACTTC. The encoded protein is CASSQGLVEETQYF.

The chain couples TRBV5-1 to TRBJ1-2, with D perhaps TRBD1 (6 bases). With 3 bases removed from V and 4 bases from J, the gap between germline ends came to 16 bases. This CDR3 region has 15 residues. Germline V gene data show CDR1 as SGHRS and CDR2 as YFSETQ. CDR3: CASSSDRTDSYGYTF. DNA of the CDR3: TGCGCCAGCAGCTCCGATAGGACAGATTCCTATGGCTACACCTTC.

The chain recombines TRBV5-5 with TRBJ2-7; a possible D gene is TRBD2 (6 bases). The CDR3 extends over 15 amino acids. Germline CDR1 and CDR2: SGHKS and YYEKEE (reference sequence). The V gene lost 2 bases and the J gene lost 5 bases, with 17 bases spanning the gap. This CDR3 is CASSFWFGGWDEQYF. The CDR3 DNA is TGTGCCAGCAGCTTCTGGTTTGGGGGGTGGGACGAGCAGTACTTC. Full variable domain (rest looked up from reference TRBV5-5 and TRBJ2-7): DAGVTQSPTHLIKTRGQQVTLRCSPISGHKSVSWYQQVLGQGPQFIFQYYEKEERGRGNFPDRFSARQFPNYSSELNVNALLLGDSALYLCASSFWFGGWDEQYFGPGTRLTVT.

The gene calls are TRBV2 and TRBJ2-2; the D is unclear. Germline CDR1 and CDR2: SNHLY and FYNNEI. V lost 5 bases and J lost 1, with 5 bases in between. The CDR3 has 13 amino acids. In DNA form, the CDR3 reads TGTGCCAGCAGTTTTGAGAACACCGGGGAGCTGTTTTTT. Encoded protein: CASSFENTGELFF. Full variable domain (remainder filled in from reference TRBV2 and TRBJ2-2): EPEVTQTPSHQVTQMGQEVILRCVPISNHLYFYWYRQILGQKVEFLVSFYNNEISEKSEIFDDQFSVERPDGSNFTLKIRSTKLEDSAMYFCASSFENTGELFFGEGSRLTVL.

The chain is built from TRBV3-1 (or the pseudogene TRBV3-2) and TRBJ1-6; 7 bases line up with TRBD1. This CDR3 region has 16 residues. Per germline, CDR1 LGHDT and CDR2 YNNKEL (reference sequence). Germline trimming cut 0 bases from V and 10 bases from J; bases unmatched to any gene: 9. CDR3: CASSQDLRTGGSPLHF. Here the CDR3 DNA reads TGTGCCAGCAGCCAAGACTTAAGGACAGGAGGATCACCCCTCCACTTT.

This clone was seen only once. This chain uses TRBV14 with TRBJ2-7; the D gene is possibly TRBD2 (6 bases). Per the germline V gene, CDR1 is SGHDN and CDR2 is FVKESK. V was clipped by 2 bases and J by 2 bases, with 13 bases between them. The CDR3 runs 15 residues. The CDR3 DNA reads as TGTGCCAGCAGCCAAAATGCCGGGGGTGCCTACGAGCAGTACTTC. This translates into CASSQNAGGAYEQYF.

This clone appeared a few times. This rearrangement joins TRBV6-5 to TRBJ1-5; D unclear. V shed 3 bases and J shed 4 bases, with 7 bases lying between them. The length of the CDR3 is 13 residues. The germline V gene encodes CDR1 MNHEY and CDR2 SVGAGI. CDR3 loop: CASSYLGNQPQHF. The CDR3 nucleotides are TGTGCCAGCAGTTATTTAGGGAATCAGCCCCAGCATTTT.

The chain links TRBV6-5 to TRBJ1-2; D call uncertain. The germline V and J ends were trimmed by 4 bases and 4 bases, with 10 bases remaining between them. The CDR3 has 13 amino acids. CDR1 is MNHEY, CDR2 SVGAGI, per germline. CDR3 DNA sequence: TGTGCCAGCAGTTCTACAGCCTTCTATGGCTACACCTTC. Encoded protein: CASSSTAFYGYTF.

This clone was seen more than once but under ten times. The chain combines TRBV18 with TRBJ1-2; the D gene is possibly TRBD1 (6 bases). V lost 5 bases and J 8 bases, leaving 15 bases between the germline ends. The CDR3 is 13 amino acids. Germline values: CDR1 KGHSH, CDR2 LQKENI. The chain's CDR3 is CASSTGRYEGYTF. The CDR3 nucleotides read TGTGCCAGCTCAACAGGGAGATACGAAGGCTACACCTTC.

The chain uses TRBV2 and TRBJ1-1, with D unresolved. CDR3 length equals 14 residues. In germline, CDR1 is SNHLY, CDR2 FYNNEI. Deletions cut 1 base from V and 3 bases from J, with 9 bases between. The CDR3 DNA sequence: TGTGCCAGCAGTGAAGGGAGGTTTTACACTGAAGCTTTCTTT. Protein sequence: CASSEGRFYTEAFF. The whole variable domain, filled in from reference TRBV2 and TRBJ1-1, reads EPEVTQTPSHQVTQMGQEVILRCVPISNHLYFYWYRQILGQKVEFLVSFYNNEISEKSEIFDDQFSVERPDGSNFTLKIRSTKLEDSAMYFCASSEGRFYTEAFFGQGTRLTVV.

The chain has TRBV7-2 and TRBJ2-5, with 7 bases identical to TRBD2. CDR3 length: 15 residues. V trimming: 5 bases; J trimming: 2 bases; junction bases outside the gene matches: 8. The germline CDR1 and CDR2 sequences are SGHTA and FQGNSA. For the CDR3, the DNA is TGTGCCAGCAGCACTACGACTAGCTTTCAAGAGACCCAGTACTTC. Its translation is CASSTTTSFQETQYF. Variable domain in full (rest from reference TRBV7-2 and TRBJ2-5): GAGVSQSPSNKVTEKGKDVELRCDPISGHTALYWYRQSLGQGLEFLIYFQGNSAPDKSGLPSDRFSAERTGGSVSTLTIQRTQQEDSAVYLCASSTTTSFQETQYFGPGTRLLVL.

The chain employs TRBV2 and TRBJ2-7, with TRBD1 matching 11 bases. Germline assignment: CDR1 SNHLY and CDR2 FYNNEI. V lost 7 bases, J lost 3 bases, and 8 bases stayed unmatched. The CDR3 loop spans 15 amino acids. CDR3 DNA: TGTGCCAGCACCCAAAAGGGGACAGGGGGCTACGAGCAGTACTTC. Residues: CASTQKGTGGYEQYF.

V is TRBV5-4 and J is TRBJ1-2; maybe TRBD1 (6 bases). CDR1 is SGHNT, CDR2 YYREEE, per germline (reference sequence). Trimming shortened V by 2 bases and J by 8 bases, and 16 bases separated the two germline ends. The CDR3 has 14 residues. CDR3 amino acids: CASSLNRAQGGYTF. The CDR3 coding sequence is TGTGCCAGCAGCTTAAACAGGGCCCAGGGGGGCTACACCTTC.

This sequence joins TRBV29-1 and TRBJ1-2; 9 bases match TRBD1. V was clipped by 4 bases and J by 4 bases; unmatched bases: 4. CDR1 SQVTM and CDR2 ANQGSEA come from the germline V gene. The length of the CDR3 is 13 residues. The CDR3 region has the DNA TGCAGCGTTGGGACAGGGGCCGGCTATGGCTACACCTTC. Protein sequence: CSVGTGAGYGYTF.

The J gene is TRBJ2-5, the V gene TRBV7-9; D may be TRBD1 (5 bases). V was clipped by 0 bases and J by 4 bases, with 18 bases between them. CDR3 length equals 17 residues. Germline assignment: CDR1 SEHNR and CDR2 FQNEAQ (reference sequence). CDR3 DNA: TGTGCCAGCAGCTTAGCGGACGGTGGGGTCCAGGGAGAGACCCAGTACTTC. Protein product: CASSLADGGVQGETQYF. The variable domain in full, completed from reference TRBV7-9 and TRBJ2-5, reads DTGVSQNPRHKITKRGQNVTFRCDPISEHNRLYWYRQTLGQGPEFLTYFQNEAQLEKSRLLSDRFSAERPKGSFSTLEIQRTEQGDSAMYLCASSLADGGVQGETQYFGPGTRLLVL.

The rearrangement joins TRBV5-6 to TRBJ2-1; 7 bases map to TRBD1. Germline V CDR1 and CDR2: SGHDT, YYEEEE. The CDR3 is made up of 15 amino acids. After removal of 5 bases from V and 0 bases from J, the junction contained 5 bases not matched to a gene. CDR3 protein: CASRSTGNSYNEQFF. The CDR3, as DNA: TGTGCCAGCAGATCGACAGGGAACTCCTACAATGAGCAGTTCTTC.

Remarks on this clone: Distinct nucleotide sequences in the sample also encode this CDR3. V and J are TRBV27 and TRBJ2-3, with D uncertain. Trimming took off 5 bases at V and 0 bases at J, with 12 bases between the two ends. In germline, CDR1 is MNHEY, CDR2 SMNVEV (reference sequence). This CDR3 is 15 amino acids long. DNA of the CDR3: TGTGCCAGCAGTCTTACCGGGCGAAGCACAGATACGCAGTATTTT. It encodes CASSLTGRSTDTQYF.

This chain uses TRBV20-1 with TRBJ2-3, with 10 bases identical to TRBD2. CDR3 size: 15 residues. V trimming: 3 bases; J trimming: 4 bases; junction bases outside the gene matches: 7. Germline V gene lookup returns CDR1 DFQATT and CDR2 SNEGSKA (reference sequence). CDR3: CSASSLAGDPDTQYF. For the CDR3, the DNA is TGCAGTGCTAGTTCGCTAGCGGGAGATCCAGATACGCAGTATTTT.

This chain joins TRBV30 and TRBJ2-2, with 7 positions matching TRBD2. This CDR3 region has 14 residues. The germline gives CDR1 GTSNPN, CDR2 SVGIG (reference sequence). The V segment lost 1 base and the J segment 2 bases; nucleotides outside the gene matches: 1. CDR3 loop: CAWSEAGNTGELFF. The CDR3 DNA reads as TGTGCCTGGAGTGAAGCGGGAAACACCGGGGAGCTGTTTTTT. The full variable domain, completed using reference TRBV30 and TRBJ2-2, is SQTIHQWPATLVQPVGSPLSLECTVEGTSNPNLYWYRQAAGRGLQLLFYSVGIGQISSEVPQNLSASRPQDRQFILSSKKLLLSDSGFYLCAWSEAGNTGELFFGEGSRLTVL.

The genes are TRBV9 and TRBJ2-7, with 11 bases matching TRBD2. This CDR3 has 15 residues. CDR1 and CDR2 (germline): SGDLS, YYNGEE. V lost 0 bases, J lost 7 bases, and 6 bases stayed unmatched. Here the CDR3 reads CASSVGLAGGQEQYF. CDR3 bases: TGTGCCAGCAGCGTAGGATTAGCGGGGGGGCAGGAGCAGTACTTC.

The gene calls are TRBV7-9 and TRBJ2-5; no clear D. The CDR3 has 14 amino acids. Trimming took off 6 bases at V and 1 base at J, with 12 bases between the two ends. Germline CDR1 reads SEHNR; CDR2 reads FQNEAQ (reference sequence). In DNA, the CDR3 is TGTGCCAGCAGTCTCGACAAGTTCCAAGAGACCCAGTACTTC. Its translation: CASSLDKFQETQYF.

The rearrangement links TRBV7-2 to TRBJ2-7; TRBD2 agrees at 7 bases. Germline trimming cut 4 bases from V and 2 bases from J; bases unmatched to any gene: 5. Per germline, CDR1 SGHTA and CDR2 FQGNSA. The CDR3 is 14 amino acids. This CDR3 is CASSYRGVAYEQYF. In DNA form, the CDR3 reads TGTGCCAGCAGCTACCGGGGGGTGGCCTACGAGCAGTACTTC.

The chain is built from TRBV7-2 and TRBJ1-6, with D perhaps TRBD1 (6 bases). Trimming left V 1 base short and J 7 bases short, with 8 bases between. Germline values: CDR1 SGHTA, CDR2 FQGNSA. The CDR3 runs 14 residues. Here the CDR3 reads CASSLGTANSPLHF. The CDR3 DNA is TGTGCCAGCAGCTTAGGGACAGCCAATTCACCCCTCCACTTT.

This clone was counted a single time. This chain links TRBV29-1 with TRBJ2-3; 10 bases are a match to TRBD2. This CDR3 is built from 16 residues. After removal of 4 bases from V and 0 bases from J, the junction contained 7 bases not matched to a gene. CDR1 is SQVTM, CDR2 ANQGSEA, per germline. CDR3 sequence reads: CSVGGPAGGSTDTQYF. For the CDR3, the DNA is TGCAGCGTTGGTGGTCCAGCGGGGGGGAGCACAGATACGCAGTATTTT.

The genes are TRBV6-5 and TRBJ2-7; possible D gene TRBD1, 6 bases. This CDR3 has 14 residues. CDR1 MNHEY and CDR2 SVGAGI come from the germline V gene. V lost 4 bases to trimming and J lost 2 bases, with 12 bases between them. Here the CDR3 reads CASSSWDKTYEQYF. The CDR3 DNA follows: TGTGCCAGCAGTTCTTGGGACAAAACCTACGAGCAGTACTTC.

The chain has TRBV4-2 and TRBJ2-5; 12 bases match TRBD2. Germline V gives CDR1 LGHNA, CDR2 YNFKEQ. V was clipped by 1 base and J by 3 bases; unmatched bases: 9. The CDR3 has 18 amino acids. The chain's CDR3 is CASSQGGSSGGAEETQYF. CDR3 in DNA: TGTGCCAGCAGCCAAGGAGGCTCTAGCGGGGGGGCCGAAGAGACCCAGTACTTC.